This T cell receptor (beta chain) was sequenced for a study of T cells in Graves' hyperthyroidism and ophthalmopathy. Germline-derived CDR1 and CDR2 are LGHDT and YNNKEL (reference sequence). Trimming removed 4 bases from V and 4 bases from J, with 14 bases in between. The CDR3 has 14 amino acids. Using RNA transcripts as the source, TCR beta CDR3 regions were amplified. The TCR CDR3 first-round RT-PCR relied on the HTBI primer set. Each CDR3 protein is one row after TCRdb ran MiXCR on the multiplex PCR reads. The sample lists some 270,000 distinct CDR3 sequences; approximately 25% were seen once. At least ten counts were recorded for this clonotype.

The clonotype comes from a middle-aged woman with Graves' ophthalmopathy. The sample comprised blood. V is TRBV3-1 and J is TRBJ2-7, with a tentative D call TRBD2 (6 bases). CDR3 sequence reads: CASSPSGGIYEQYF. The CDR3 nucleotides are TGTGCCAGCAGCCCGTCTGGCGGGATTTACGAGCAGTACTTC.